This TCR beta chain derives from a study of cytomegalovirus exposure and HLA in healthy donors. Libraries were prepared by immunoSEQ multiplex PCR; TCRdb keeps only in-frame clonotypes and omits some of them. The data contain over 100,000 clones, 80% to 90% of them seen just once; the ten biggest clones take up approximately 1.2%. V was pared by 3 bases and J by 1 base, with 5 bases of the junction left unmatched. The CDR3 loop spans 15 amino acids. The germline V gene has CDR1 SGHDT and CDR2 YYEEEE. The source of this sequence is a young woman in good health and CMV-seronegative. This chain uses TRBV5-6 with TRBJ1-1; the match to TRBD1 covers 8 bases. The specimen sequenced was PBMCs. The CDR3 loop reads CASSSPGQGNTEAFF. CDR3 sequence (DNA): TGTGCCAGCAGCTCGCCTGGACAGGGGAACACTGAAGCTTTCTTT.